This T cell receptor (beta chain) was recovered during a study of beta chain features in type 1 diabetes. Investigators reverse transcribed all isolated RNA, so they sequenced expressed TCRB transcripts. Measured with immunoSEQ multiplex PCR; TCRdb has only the in-frame clones, and not every one. The top ten hold 0.028% of the sample, which has 200,000 to 300,000 clones, roughly 20% seen once. Points on this clone: Its antigen is unknown.

Points from the study as a whole: People with Type 1 diabetes carried modestly yet significantly shorter TCRB CDR3s in all four CD4+ subsets. Healthy donors had naive, central memory and Treg TCRB repertoires that appeared less similar than those seen among patients. When VDJ junctions were examined, type 1 diabetes patients showed fewer insertions and more deletions.

The germline V and J ends were trimmed by 4 bases and 3 bases, with 13 bases remaining between them. The V gene's germline CDR1 is GTSNPN and CDR2 SVGIG (reference sequence). This CDR3 is 13 amino acids long. J is TRBJ2-7 and V is TRBV30; the D is unclear. The sequencing sample was made of naive CD4+ T cells from blood. This clonotype was sampled from a middle-aged woman with type 1 diabetes. The CDR3 region is CAWTGWSGYEQYF. CDR3 nucleotides: TGTGCCTGGACGGGTTGGTCTGGCTACGAGCAGTACTTC.